These 11 T cell receptor beta chains were sequenced from one sample in a study of CD4 T cells in relation to SARS-CoV-2 and coronaviruses. For these TCRs, the target antigens are not known. This table comes from immunoSEQ multiplex PCR, and its TCRdb copy is limited to in-frame clones, with some not included. The sample comprises about 21,000 clones, around 78% of which are singletons, and about a sixth rests with the top ten. The unexposed donors gave CD4+ T cells in about 2010-2019, prior to COVID-19. The cells were cultured for 10 days before CD4+ T cells were isolated. Sequencing input: CD4+ T cells from PBMCs, cultured in vitro. These receptor sequences come from a human donor in good health.

J is TRBJ1-2 and V is TRBV25-1, with no clear D. Trimming left V 2 bases short and J 1 base short, with 5 bases between. CDR1 and CDR2 from the germline V gene are MGHDK and SYGVNS. CDR3 size: 13 residues. The CDR3 DNA reads as TGTGCCAGCAGTGAACCAGTTAACTATGGCTACACCTTC. Protein product: CASSEPVNYGYTF.

The V gene is TRBV7-9, the J gene TRBJ2-3, with D tentatively TRBD2 (6 bases). The germline V gene encodes CDR1 SEHNR and CDR2 FQNEAQ (reference sequence). This CDR3 has 13 amino acids. Between the trimmed V and J ends, which lost 3 bases and 6 bases, there was a span of 10 bases. The chain's CDR3 is CASSLARGDTQYF. In DNA, the CDR3 is TGTGCCAGCAGCTTGGCCCGGGGGGATACGCAGTATTTT.

The genes are TRBV20-1 and TRBJ1-1; a possible D gene is TRBD1 (6 bases). V lost 3 bases to trimming and J lost 6 bases, with 14 bases between them. Germline V CDR1 and CDR2: DFQATT, SNEGSKA (reference sequence). The CDR3 runs to 13 residues. In DNA form, the CDR3 reads TGCAGTGCTAGTGCGGCAGGGGTGGCTGAAGCTTTCTTT. Protein sequence: CSASAAGVAEAFF.

This clone was detected only once. The chain has TRBV19 and TRBJ2-1; 9 nucleotides agree with TRBD2. CDR3 size: 15 residues. The germline V gene encodes CDR1 LNHDA and CDR2 SQIVND (reference sequence). The CDR3 region is CATSPLAGDYNEQFF. For the CDR3, the DNA is TGTGCGACCTCACCTTTAGCGGGAGACTACAATGAGCAGTTCTTC. Full variable domain (missing parts from reference TRBV19 and TRBJ2-1): DGGITQSPKYLFRKEGQNVTLSCEQNLNHDAMYWYRQDPGQGLRLIYYSQIVNDFQKGDIAEGYSVSREKKESFPLTVTSAQKNPTAFYLCATSPLAGDYNEQFFGPGTRLTVL.

V gene TRBV4-2 combines with J gene TRBJ2-1, with 7 bases matching TRBD1. This CDR3 comprises 16 residues. Germline CDR1 LGHNA, CDR2 YNFKEQ. Trimming cost V 4 bases and J 0 bases; bases outside gene matches: 6. The CDR3 region is CASSRQRDSSYNEQFF. CDR3 bases: TGTGCCAGCAGCCGCCAACGGGACAGCTCCTACAATGAGCAGTTCTTC.

The gene calls are TRBV7-9 and TRBJ1-1, with a possible D match to TRBD1 (5 bases). The CDR3 consists of 14 residues. Deletions cut 1 base from V and 0 bases from J, with 6 bases between. The germline gives CDR1 SEHNR, CDR2 FQNEAQ (reference sequence). CDR3 nucleotide sequence: TGTGCCAGCAGCTTAGGGGGACTGAACACTGAAGCTTTCTTT. It encodes CASSLGGLNTEAFF.

The J gene is TRBJ2-3, the V gene TRBV5-1, with D perhaps given as TRBD1 or TRBD2 (5 bases each). This CDR3 contains 16 residues. V dropped 4 bases and J dropped 2 bases, with 17 bases sitting between them. From germline, CDR1 is SGHRS and CDR2 YFSETQ. In DNA, the CDR3 is TGCGCCAGCAGCCTCGGGACCAACCCCTACACAGATACGCAGTATTTT. It yields the protein CASSLGTNPYTDTQYF.

The rearrangement links TRBV12-3 or TRBV12-4 to TRBJ2-7, with D unresolved. Trimming removed 2 bases from V and 1 base from J, with 6 bases in between. The CDR3 spans 13 residues. CDR3 region: CASSLKLSYEQYF. The CDR3 nucleotides read TGTGCCAGCAGTTTAAAGCTGTCCTACGAGCAGTACTTC.

J is TRBJ2-7 and V is TRBV6-1, with D perhaps TRBD1 (8 bases). Germline CDR1 reads MNHNS; CDR2 reads SASEGT. Trimming left V 3 bases short and J 4 bases short, with 16 bases between. The CDR3 sequence is 15 residues long. The CDR3 region is CASSDPLQGGYEQYF. The CDR3 nucleotides read TGTGCCAGCAGTGACCCGTTACAGGGGGGGTACGAGCAGTACTTC.

The CDR3 DNA reads TGCAGCGTCCGAGTGTCCGGGACTACAAACACCGGGGAGCTGTTTTTT. This sequence encodes CSVRVSGTTNTGELFF. The V and J genes are TRBV29-1 and TRBJ2-2; TRBD2 aligns across 7 bases. The V gene end was trimmed by 6 bases and the J gene end by 2 bases; junction bases not matched to a gene: 12. The germline gives CDR1 SQVTM, CDR2 ANQGSEA. The CDR3 covers 16 residues.

The rearrangement joins TRBV2 to TRBJ2-5, with unresolved D. Trimming cost V 4 bases and J 7 bases, with 7 bases left between them. Germline assignment: CDR1 SNHLY and CDR2 FYNNEI. This CDR3 spans 11 amino acids. This CDR3 reads CASSGVGTQYF. The CDR3 nucleotides are TGTGCCAGCAGTGGGGTGGGGACCCAGTACTTC.